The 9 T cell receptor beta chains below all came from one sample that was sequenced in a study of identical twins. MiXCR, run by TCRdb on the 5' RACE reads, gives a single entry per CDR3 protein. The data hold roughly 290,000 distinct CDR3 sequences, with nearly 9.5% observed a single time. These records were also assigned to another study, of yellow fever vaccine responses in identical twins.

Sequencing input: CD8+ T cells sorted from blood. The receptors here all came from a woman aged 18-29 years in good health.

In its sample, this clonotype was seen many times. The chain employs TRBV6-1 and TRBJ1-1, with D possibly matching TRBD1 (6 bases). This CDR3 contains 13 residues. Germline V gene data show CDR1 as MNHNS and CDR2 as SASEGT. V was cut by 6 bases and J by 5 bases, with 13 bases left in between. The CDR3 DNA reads TGTGCCAGCAGGGCAGGGGAGGGTACTGAAGCTTTCTTT. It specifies CASRAGEGTEAFF.

CDR3 sequence: CASSPGFDTQYF. The CDR3 coding sequence is TGTGCCAGCAGTCCAGGGTTTGATACGCAGTATTTT. This sequence joins TRBV27 and TRBJ2-3; tentative D call: TRBD1 (5 bases). This CDR3 spans 12 amino acids. V was cut by 5 bases and J by 6 bases, with 9 bases left in between. Germline V lookup: CDR1 MNHEY, CDR2 SMNVEV (reference sequence).

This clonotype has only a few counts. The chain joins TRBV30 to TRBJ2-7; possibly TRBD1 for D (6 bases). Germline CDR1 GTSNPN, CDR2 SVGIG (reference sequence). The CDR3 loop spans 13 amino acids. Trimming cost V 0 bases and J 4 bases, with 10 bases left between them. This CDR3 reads CAWSVDQGYEQYF. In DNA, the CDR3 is TGTGCCTGGAGTGTAGATCAGGGGTACGAGCAGTACTTC.

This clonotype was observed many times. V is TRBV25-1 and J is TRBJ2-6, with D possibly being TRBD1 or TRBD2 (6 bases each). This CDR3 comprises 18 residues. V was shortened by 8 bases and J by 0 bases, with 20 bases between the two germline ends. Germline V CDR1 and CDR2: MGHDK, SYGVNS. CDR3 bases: TGTGCCAGCGCCTCACGCGGGACACCTAACTCTGGGGCCAACGTCCTGACTTTC. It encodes CASASRGTPNSGANVLTF.

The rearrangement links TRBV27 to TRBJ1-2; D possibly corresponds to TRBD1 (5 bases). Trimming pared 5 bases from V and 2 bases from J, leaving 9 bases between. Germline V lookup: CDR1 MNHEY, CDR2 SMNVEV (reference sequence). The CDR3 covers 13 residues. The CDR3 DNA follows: TGTGCCAGCAGTCCCCGGGGCAACTATGGCTACACCTTC. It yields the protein CASSPRGNYGYTF.

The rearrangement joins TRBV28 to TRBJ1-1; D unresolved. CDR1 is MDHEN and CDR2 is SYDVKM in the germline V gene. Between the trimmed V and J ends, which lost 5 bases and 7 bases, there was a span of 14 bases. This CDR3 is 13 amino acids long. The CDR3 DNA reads TGTGCCAGCAGTGTTAGAGAGTTAGTTGAAGCTTTCTTT. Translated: CASSVRELVEAFF.

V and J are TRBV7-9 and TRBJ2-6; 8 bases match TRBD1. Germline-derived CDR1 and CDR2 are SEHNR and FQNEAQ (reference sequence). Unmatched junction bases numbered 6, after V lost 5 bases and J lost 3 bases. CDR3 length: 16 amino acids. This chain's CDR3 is CASSEQGGGGANVLTF. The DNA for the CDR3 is TGTGCCAGCAGCGAACAGGGGGGAGGTGGGGCCAACGTCCTGACTTTC.

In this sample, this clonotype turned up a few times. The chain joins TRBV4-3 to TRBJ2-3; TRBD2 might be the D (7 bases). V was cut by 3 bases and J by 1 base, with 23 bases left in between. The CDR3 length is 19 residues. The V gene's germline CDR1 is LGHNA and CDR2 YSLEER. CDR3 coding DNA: TGCGCCAGCAGCCACCTGACCGGGCTAGCGGAGGGGGGCACAGATACGCAGTATTTT. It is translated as CASSHLTGLAEGGTDTQYF.

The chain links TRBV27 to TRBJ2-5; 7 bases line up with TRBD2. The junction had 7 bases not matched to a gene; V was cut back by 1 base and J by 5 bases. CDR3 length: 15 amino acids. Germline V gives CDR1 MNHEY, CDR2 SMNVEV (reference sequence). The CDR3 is CASSLWGRAGETQYF. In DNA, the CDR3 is TGTGCCAGCAGTTTATGGGGGAGGGCCGGCGAGACCCAGTACTTC.